This TCR beta chain emerged from a study of T cell changes during pregnancy in multiple sclerosis. Produced via immunoSEQ multiplex PCR; TCRdb's table is partial and in-frame only. In the table there are around 17,000 clones, roughly 96% of which are singletons. The clonotype originates from a female donor with multiple sclerosis, enrolled in a pregnancy study. The sample in question was peripheral blood, obtained in the third trimester of pregnancy.

The CDR3 nucleotides are TGTGCCAGCAGCTCGACAGGGGGTCCAGGCTACACCTTC. Its translation is CASSSTGGPGYTF. This rearrangement joins TRBV6-6 to TRBJ1-2, with TRBD1 matching 9 bases. CDR1 is MNHNY, CDR2 SVGAGI, per germline (reference sequence). This CDR3 comprises 13 residues. V lost 6 bases to trimming and J lost 8 bases; unmatched junction nucleotides: 7.